A single sample gave rise to the 10 T cell receptor beta chains below, sequenced in a study of B cell selection in AIRE deficiency. Sorting defined conventional CD4 T cells as CD4+CD127+. TCRdb's copy holds only in-frame clones and misses some; the assay was immunoSEQ multiplex PCR. This table holds some 25,000 clones, roughly 95% found once. The source material was CD4+CD127+ conventional T cells sorted from PBMCs. The receptors stem from a human donor in good health.

V gene TRBV19 combines with J gene TRBJ1-5, with D unclear. V gave up 5 bases and J gave up 0 bases, with 5 bases separating them. The CDR3 has 13 amino acids. In germline, CDR1 is LNHDA, CDR2 SQIVND (reference sequence). The CDR3 loop reads CASSGNSNQPQHF. For the CDR3, the DNA is TGTGCCAGTAGTGGGAATAGCAATCAGCCCCAGCATTTT. Full variable domain (outside the CDR3, taken from reference TRBV19 and TRBJ1-5): DGGITQSPKYLFRKEGQNVTLSCEQNLNHDAMYWYRQDPGQGLRLIYYSQIVNDFQKGDIAEGYSVSREKKESFPLTVTSAQKNPTAFYLCASSGNSNQPQHFGDGTRLSIL.

V usage is TRBV6-6 and J usage is TRBJ1-1, with 9 bases identical to TRBD1. CDR1 and CDR2 (germline): MNHNY, SVGAGI (reference sequence). The V gene end was trimmed by 8 bases and the J gene end by 5 bases; junction bases not matched to a gene: 6. The CDR3 is 13 amino acids. CDR3 coding DNA: TGTGCCAGCTTGGGACAGGGAAGGACTGAAGCTTTCTTT. Amino acids: CASLGQGRTEAFF.

V is TRBV20-1 and J is TRBJ2-2; D not resolved. CDR1 is DFQATT and CDR2 is SNEGSKA in the germline V gene (reference sequence). The V and J ends lost 4 bases and 6 bases respectively, with 6 bases between them. The CDR3 has 11 amino acids. The CDR3 coding sequence is TGCAGTGCTACTCGGCCCGGGGAGCTGTTTTTT. It translates to CSATRPGELFF.

The J gene is TRBJ2-5, the V gene TRBV5-1; D gene uncertain. The CDR3 is made up of 14 amino acids. Trimming removed 0 bases from V and 0 bases from J, with 6 bases in between. Germline CDR1 SGHRS, CDR2 YFSETQ. The CDR3 loop is CASSLDSDQETQYF. CDR3 nucleotide sequence: TGCGCCAGCAGCTTGGATTCGGACCAAGAGACCCAGTACTTC.

This sequence joins TRBV10-3 and TRBJ1-4; a possible D gene is TRBD1 (5 bases). The CDR3 has 14 residues. V lost 10 bases, J lost 4 bases, and 16 bases lay in between. Germline loops: CDR1 ENHRY, CDR2 SYGVKD. In nucleotides, the CDR3 is TGTGCCACCGGCCAGGGAACCTTTAATGAAAAACTGTTTTTT. Residues: CATGQGTFNEKLFF.

This rearrangement joins TRBV5-4 to TRBJ2-1; no firm D call. CDR1 is SGHNT, CDR2 YYREEE, per germline (reference sequence). The length of the CDR3 is 13 residues. The V gene lost 1 base and the J gene lost 7 bases, with 9 bases spanning the gap. CDR3 sequence (DNA): TGTGCCAGCAGCTTGCAGAGCTGGAATGAGCAGTTCTTC. It yields the protein CASSLQSWNEQFF.

This chain links TRBV6-1 with TRBJ1-6; 8 positions agree with TRBD1. The CDR3 is 16 residues long. V lost 2 bases, J lost 10 bases, and 10 bases stayed unmatched. Germline V gives CDR1 MNHNS, CDR2 SASEGT. As DNA, the CDR3 is TGTGCCAGCAGTGAACGACCGACAGGGGTGCGGTCACCCCTCCACTTT. Protein sequence: CASSERPTGVRSPLHF.

This clone was seen a handful of times. The genes are TRBV13 and TRBJ2-2, with 10 bases that match TRBD2. In germline, CDR1 is PRHDT, CDR2 FYEKMQ (reference sequence). This CDR3 contains 17 residues. The trim removed 7 bases at V and 5 bases at J, leaving 13 bases unmatched. CDR3 sequence: CASTRVASGSLTGELFF. CDR3 bases: TGTGCCAGCACCCGAGTGGCTAGCGGGAGTCTTACCGGGGAGCTGTTTTTT.

The chain uses TRBV18 and TRBJ2-2; D unresolved. This CDR3 spans 14 amino acids. V gave up 5 bases and J gave up 1 base, with 8 bases separating them. Looked up from germline, CDR1 is KGHSH and CDR2 is LQKENI. The CDR3 nucleotides read TGTGCCAGCTCATTACGGGTGAACACCGGGGAGCTGTTTTTT. Translation: CASSLRVNTGELFF.

The genes are TRBV7-9 and TRBJ2-1; D perhaps matches TRBD2 (5 bases). The V and J ends lost 4 bases and 0 bases respectively, with 13 bases between them. This CDR3 comprises 16 residues. The germline V gene has CDR1 SEHNR and CDR2 FQNEAQ (reference sequence). The CDR3 protein is CASSSRRASSYNEQFF. CDR3 DNA sequence: TGTGCCAGCAGCTCAAGGCGGGCGAGCTCCTACAATGAGCAGTTCTTC. The full variable domain, in which reference TRBV7-9 and TRBJ2-1 provide the parts outside the CDR3, is DTGVSQNPRHKITKRGQNVTFRCDPISEHNRLYWYRQTLGQGPEFLTYFQNEAQLEKSRLLSDRFSAERPKGSFSTLEIQRTEQGDSAMYLCASSSRRASSYNEQFFGPGTRLTVL.